The entry below describes one TCR beta chain. Its antigen is unknown. The sample comes from a study of blood T cells in healthy people across ages. Across the study: Per two T cells, about one barcoded beta molecule was captured through template switching. Whole-study findings and limits: There were more naive CD4+ cells and higher diversity in long-lived donors than in aged donors.

Trimming took off 1 base at V and 3 bases at J, with 6 bases between the two ends. This CDR3 comprises 13 residues. The germline V gene has CDR1 SEHNR and CDR2 FQNEAQ (reference sequence). Total RNA was extracted at no less than 5.5 micrograms per sample. Primed by a sample-barcoded 5' primer and a J-beta primer mix, a second PCR proceeded for about 7 to 11 cycles. MiXCR, applied by TCRdb to the 5' RACE reads, yields one record per CDR3 protein. The data hold approximately 490,000 distinct CDR3 sequences, with about 25% observed a single time. This sample also appeared in a second study, on T cells of mothers and their children.

This sequence was found in a boy aged 10-17 years in good health. The chain recombines TRBV7-9 with TRBJ2-5; no definite D call. The sample consisted of blood. CDR3 bases: TGTGCCAGCAGCTTAGATGTTAAAGAGACCCAGTACTTC. This translates into CASSLDVKETQYF.